The 23 T cell receptor beta chains presented below share a single source sample, sequenced in a study of blood T cell repertoires in COVID-19. The method was immunoSEQ multiplex PCR; TCRdb's version includes in-frame clones alone and lacks a portion of them. This sample has 300,000 to 400,000 clones, with roughly 89% found just once. The sample comprised PBMCs or T cells enriched from blood (not recorded which). The receptors here all came from a man aged 55-75 years who had recovered from COVID-19.

The chain is built from TRBV11-3 and TRBJ2-5, with D unresolved. Trimming cost V 1 base and J 3 bases, with 9 bases left between them. In germline, CDR1 is SGHNT, CDR2 YENEEA. The CDR3 extends over 14 amino acids. The CDR3 DNA sequence: TGTGCCAGCAGCTTAGGCAGCGCCGAAGAGACCCAGTACTTC. Translating gives CASSLGSAEETQYF.

This chain joins TRBV29-1 and TRBJ2-5, with TRBD2 identical over 8 bases. J gave up 4 bases and V 6 bases, and 4 bases lay outside the gene matches. CDR1 is SQVTM and CDR2 is ANQGSEA in the germline V gene. CDR3 length: 12 amino acids. Here the CDR3 DNA reads TGCAGCGTGGCCCTAGCGGGAGAGACCCAGTACTTC. Residues: CSVALAGETQYF.

This chain uses TRBV6-5 with TRBJ2-7; D is perhaps TRBD1 (6 bases). The CDR3 spans 15 residues. Per the germline V gene, CDR1 is MNHEY and CDR2 is SVGAGI. Trimming removed 4 bases from V and 4 bases from J, with 17 bases in between. Here the CDR3 reads CASSLTQGRGYEQYF. CDR3 DNA sequence: TGTGCCAGCAGTTTGACACAGGGTCGGGGATACGAGCAGTACTTC.

The chain combines TRBV14 with TRBJ2-7, with a weak D call TRBD1 (5 bases). Trimming removed 0 bases at V and 6 bases at J, with 15 bases between. From germline, CDR1 is SGHDN and CDR2 FVKESK. The CDR3 totals 15 residues. In DNA, the CDR3 is TGTGCCAGCAGCCAAGATCAGACAGTCCTCCGCGAGCAGTACTTC. It is translated as CASSQDQTVLREQYF.

The V gene is TRBV6-5, the J gene TRBJ2-5; a possible D gene is TRBD1 (6 bases). The V gene lost 1 base and the J gene lost 1 base, with 10 bases spanning the gap. Germline V gene sequence: CDR1 MNHEY, CDR2 SVGAGI. The CDR3 spans 15 residues. The CDR3 region is CASSYLGTFQETQYF. CDR3 nucleotide sequence: TGTGCCAGCAGTTACTTAGGGACATTCCAAGAGACCCAGTACTTC.

This clone came up once. The rearrangement links TRBV5-6 to TRBJ2-7; TRBD2 agrees at 8 bases. V was pared by 4 bases and J by 5 bases, with 8 bases of the junction left unmatched. The germline V gene has CDR1 SGHDT and CDR2 YYEEEE. This CDR3 region has 14 residues. In nucleotides, the CDR3 is TGTGCCAGCAGCACTTGGACTAGCTTCAACGAGCAGTACTTC. It encodes CASSTWTSFNEQYF.

The chain combines TRBV28 with TRBJ1-3; D unresolved. The CDR3 has 14 residues. The V gene lost 9 bases and the J gene lost 0 bases, with 12 bases spanning the gap. Germline-derived CDR1 and CDR2 are MDHEN and SYDVKM. In DNA, the CDR3 is TGTGCCAGTGATGGGCCCAACTCTGGAAACACCATATATTTT. This codes for CASDGPNSGNTIYF. Full variable domain (remainder filled in from reference TRBV28 and TRBJ1-3): DVKVTQSSRYLVKRTGEKVFLECVQDMDHENMFWYRQDPGLGLRLIYFSYDVKMKEKGDIPEGYSVSREKKERFSLILESASTNQTSMYLCASDGPNSGNTIYFGEGSWLTVV.

V is TRBV5-1 and J is TRBJ1-2; maybe TRBD1 (5 bases). This CDR3 is built from 13 residues. The V end lost 0 bases, the J end lost 8 bases, and 11 bases lay between the germline ends. Germline CDR1 reads SGHRS; CDR2 reads YFSETQ. This CDR3 reads CASSLGAGKGYTF. In DNA form, the CDR3 reads TGCGCCAGCAGCTTGGGTGCAGGGAAAGGCTACACCTTC.

J is TRBJ2-7 and V is TRBV6-5; 7 nucleotides line up with TRBD1. Germline V lookup: CDR1 MNHEY, CDR2 SVGAGI. Losses at the gene ends were 0 bases for V and 9 bases for J; bases not matched to a gene: 8. The CDR3 length is 14 residues. The CDR3 region has the DNA TGTGCCAGCAGTTACTCGTGGCAGGGGGAAGCGCAGTACTTC. Translating gives CASSYSWQGEAQYF.

The chain couples TRBV5-1 to TRBJ2-7; 10 positions agree with TRBD1. The germline gives CDR1 SGHRS, CDR2 YFSETQ. The CDR3 sequence is 15 residues long. J lost 5 bases, V lost 0 bases, and 5 bases had no gene match. As DNA, the CDR3 is TGCGCCAGCAGCTTGGAAGACAGGGGGCTGAACGAGCAGTACTTC. This codes for CASSLEDRGLNEQYF.

The V and J genes are TRBV11-2 and TRBJ2-3, with 8 bases aligning to TRBD1. CDR1 and CDR2 from the germline V gene are SGHAT and FQNNGV. This CDR3 region has 16 residues. V shed 6 bases, J shed 5 bases, and the junction held 13 bases outside the gene matches. DNA of the CDR3: TGTGCCAGCAGAACAAGGACAGGGCCTGGGGGAGATACGCAGTATTTT. Its protein product is CASRTRTGPGGDTQYF.

This chain joins TRBV10-2 and TRBJ2-1, with TRBD2 matching over 9 bases. After removal of 7 bases from V and 8 bases from J, the junction contained 9 bases not matched to a gene. This CDR3 contains 14 residues. Germline loops: CDR1 WSHSY, CDR2 SAAADI. CDR3 amino acids: CASIGLAGAHEQFF. The CDR3 DNA reads TGCGCCAGCATTGGATTAGCGGGAGCTCATGAGCAGTTCTTC.

This chain connects TRBV7-9 to TRBJ2-3, with 9 nucleotides matching TRBD1. The CDR3 covers 14 residues. Germline CDR1 SEHNR, CDR2 FQNEAQ (reference sequence). V lost 7 bases to trimming and J lost 0 bases; unmatched junction nucleotides: 2. In DNA, the CDR3 is TGTGCCAGCATCGGGACAGGGAGCACAGATACGCAGTATTTT. Translated: CASIGTGSTDTQYF.

The rearrangement joins TRBV5-1 to TRBJ1-1, with TRBD1 matching 9 bases. There are 15 residues in the CDR3. Germline V gives CDR1 SGHRS, CDR2 YFSETQ. Trimming cost V 3 bases and J 5 bases; bases outside gene matches: 8. CDR3 DNA: TGCGCCAGCAGCTCCGTAACAGGGGGCGGAACTGAAGCTTTCTTT. It is translated as CASSSVTGGGTEAFF.

This clone has just a few counts. Other DNA sequences in this sample translate to the same CDR3. The rearrangement links TRBV11-2 to TRBJ2-7; D perhaps matches TRBD1 (5 bases). With 2 bases removed from V and 4 bases from J, the gap between germline ends came to 6 bases. The CDR3 runs to 12 residues. The germline V gene encodes CDR1 SGHAT and CDR2 FQNNGV. CDR3 DNA: TGTGCCAGCAGCTTACAGGGTTACGAGCAGTACTTC. The encoded protein is CASSLQGYEQYF.

The V call is TRBV5-1, the J call TRBJ1-1; no reliable D call. The length of the CDR3 is 15 residues. Trimming took 0 bases from V and 3 from J, leaving 12 bases between them. CDR1 is SGHRS, CDR2 YFSETQ, per germline. The CDR3 loop is CASSLVGMEDTEAFF. The CDR3 DNA reads as TGCGCCAGCAGCTTGGTGGGGATGGAGGACACTGAAGCTTTCTTT.

This clone has just a few counts. V and J are TRBV11-3 and TRBJ1-2, with 8 bases fitting TRBD1. The V segment lost 3 bases and the J segment 0 bases; nucleotides outside the gene matches: 9. The germline CDR1 and CDR2 sequences are SGHNT and YENEEA. The CDR3 runs 17 residues. CDR3 residues: CASSLTGETYTNYGYTF. CDR3 bases: TGTGCCAGCAGCTTGACAGGGGAAACTTATACTAACTATGGCTACACCTTC.

This chain links TRBV19 with TRBJ2-7; 11 nucleotides align to TRBD2. The CDR3 is 16 residues long. Germline values: CDR1 LNHDA, CDR2 SQIVND (reference sequence). Trimming took 5 bases from V and 3 from J; bases not matched to a gene: 9. The CDR3, as DNA: TGTGCCAGTAGTCTCCGTCCGACTAGCGGGGTCTACGAGCAGTACTTC. Translating it yields CASSLRPTSGVYEQYF.

V and J are TRBV19 and TRBJ2-7, with 8 nucleotides matching TRBD1. The germline CDR1 and CDR2 sequences are LNHDA and SQIVND (reference sequence). The length of the CDR3 is 17 residues. The trim removed 1 base at V and 6 bases at J, leaving 14 bases unmatched. CDR3 nucleotides: TGTGCCAGTAGTATAGTCTGGGACAGGTCCATAAATTCCGAGCAGTACTTC. Its translation: CASSIVWDRSINSEQYF.

This chain joins TRBV5-1 and TRBJ2-5; perhaps TRBD1 as D (6 bases). The V gene's germline CDR1 is SGHRS and CDR2 YFSETQ. V shed 0 bases and J shed 0 bases, with 15 bases lying between them. This CDR3 has 17 residues. CDR3 residues: CASSLGGGRSYQETQYF. CDR3 sequence (DNA): TGCGCCAGCAGCTTGGGAGGGGGTAGGTCGTACCAAGAGACCCAGTACTTC.

The chain combines TRBV6-5 with TRBJ2-2, with D maybe TRBD1 (5 bases). V was trimmed by 6 bases and J by 1 base, leaving 9 bases between them. This CDR3 has 14 amino acids. Germline CDR1 is MNHEY and CDR2 is SVGAGI. CDR3 bases: TGTGCCAGCAGAGGGGTTCGGAACACCGGGGAGCTGTTTTTT. Translated: CASRGVRNTGELFF.

This chain links TRBV4-1 with TRBJ2-1, with 12 bases identical to TRBD2. Germline V CDR1 and CDR2: MGHRA, YSYEKL. The CDR3 runs to 15 residues. V was pared by 4 bases and J by 7 bases, with 5 bases of the junction left unmatched. CDR3 region: CASSLLGLAGNEQFF. DNA for the CDR3: TGCGCCAGCAGCCTTCTTGGACTAGCGGGGAATGAGCAGTTCTTC.

This chain joins TRBV19 and TRBJ1-4, with D maybe TRBD1 (6 bases). The ends were cut back, 4 bases at V and 3 bases at J, with 6 bases in the middle. CDR1 LNHDA and CDR2 SQIVND come from the germline V gene (reference sequence). This CDR3 spans 13 amino acids. The CDR3 region is CASSRGPNEKLFF. Here the CDR3 DNA reads TGTGCCAGTAGTAGGGGGCCTAATGAAAAACTGTTTTTT.